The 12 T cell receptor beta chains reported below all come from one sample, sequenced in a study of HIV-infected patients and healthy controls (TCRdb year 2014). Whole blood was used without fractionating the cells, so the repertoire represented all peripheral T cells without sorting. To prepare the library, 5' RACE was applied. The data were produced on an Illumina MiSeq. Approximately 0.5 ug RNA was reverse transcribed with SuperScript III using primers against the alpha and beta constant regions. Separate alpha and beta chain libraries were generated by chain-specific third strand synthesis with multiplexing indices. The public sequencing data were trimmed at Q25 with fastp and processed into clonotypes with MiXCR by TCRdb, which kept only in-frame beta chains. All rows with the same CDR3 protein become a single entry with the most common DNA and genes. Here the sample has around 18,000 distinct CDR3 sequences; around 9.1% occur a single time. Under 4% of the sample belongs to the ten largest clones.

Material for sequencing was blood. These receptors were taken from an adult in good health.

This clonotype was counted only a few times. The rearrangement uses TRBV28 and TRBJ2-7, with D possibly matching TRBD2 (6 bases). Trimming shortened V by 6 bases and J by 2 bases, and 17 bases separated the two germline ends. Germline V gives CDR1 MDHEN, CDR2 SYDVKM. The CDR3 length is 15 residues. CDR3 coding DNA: TGTGCCAGCAGACCTCTAGCGCCCAACCCCTACGAGCAGTACTTC. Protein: CASRPLAPNPYEQYF.

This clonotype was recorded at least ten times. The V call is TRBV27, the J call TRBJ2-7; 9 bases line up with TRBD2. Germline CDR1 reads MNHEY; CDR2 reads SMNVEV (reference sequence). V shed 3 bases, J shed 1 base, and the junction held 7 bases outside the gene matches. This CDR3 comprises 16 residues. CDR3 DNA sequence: TGTGCCAGCAGTTTGACTAGCGGACTACCGTCCTACGAGCAGTACTTC. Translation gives CASSLTSGLPSYEQYF.

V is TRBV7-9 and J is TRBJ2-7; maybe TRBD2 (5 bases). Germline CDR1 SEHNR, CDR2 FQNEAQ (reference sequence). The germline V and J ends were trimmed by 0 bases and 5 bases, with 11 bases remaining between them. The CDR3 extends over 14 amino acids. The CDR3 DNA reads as TGTGCCAGCAGCTTAGCGGGAGTTGGCCACGAGCAGTACTTC. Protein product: CASSLAGVGHEQYF.

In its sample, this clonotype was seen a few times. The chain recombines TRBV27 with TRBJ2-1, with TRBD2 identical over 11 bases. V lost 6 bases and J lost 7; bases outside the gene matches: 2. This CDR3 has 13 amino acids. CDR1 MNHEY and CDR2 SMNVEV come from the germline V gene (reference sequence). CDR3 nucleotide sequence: TGTGCCAGCAGAGTAGCGGGAGGGAATGAGCAGTTCTTC. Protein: CASRVAGGNEQFF.

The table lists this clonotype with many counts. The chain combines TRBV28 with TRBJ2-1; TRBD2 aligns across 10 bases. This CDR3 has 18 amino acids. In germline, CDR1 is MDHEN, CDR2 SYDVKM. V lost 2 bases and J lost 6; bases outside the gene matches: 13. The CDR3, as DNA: TGTGCCAGCAGTTTAGTTAGCGGGAGGAGAGTGAGCAGCAATGAGCAGTTCTTC. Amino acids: CASSLVSGRRVSSNEQFF.

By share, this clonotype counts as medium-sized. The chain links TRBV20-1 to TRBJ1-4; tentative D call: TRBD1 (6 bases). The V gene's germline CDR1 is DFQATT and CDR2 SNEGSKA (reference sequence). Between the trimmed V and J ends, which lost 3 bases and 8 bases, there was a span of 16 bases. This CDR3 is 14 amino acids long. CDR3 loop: CSAREQGGREKLFF. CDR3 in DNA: TGCAGTGCTAGGGAACAGGGAGGAAGGGAAAAACTGTTTTTT.

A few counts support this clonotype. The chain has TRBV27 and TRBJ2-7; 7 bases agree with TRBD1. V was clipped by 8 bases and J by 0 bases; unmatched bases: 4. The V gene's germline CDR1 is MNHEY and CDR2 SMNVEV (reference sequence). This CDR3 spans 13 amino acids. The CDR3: CASLGQDSYEQYF. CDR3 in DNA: TGTGCCAGCCTAGGACAGGACTCCTACGAGCAGTACTTC.

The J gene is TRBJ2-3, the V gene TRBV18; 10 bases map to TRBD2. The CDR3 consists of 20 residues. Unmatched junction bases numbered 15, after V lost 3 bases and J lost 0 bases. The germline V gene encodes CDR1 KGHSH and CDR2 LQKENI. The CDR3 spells CASSPRASGRARTSTDTQYF. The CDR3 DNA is TGTGCCAGCTCACCTCGGGCCAGCGGGAGGGCCCGGACTAGCACAGATACGCAGTATTTT.

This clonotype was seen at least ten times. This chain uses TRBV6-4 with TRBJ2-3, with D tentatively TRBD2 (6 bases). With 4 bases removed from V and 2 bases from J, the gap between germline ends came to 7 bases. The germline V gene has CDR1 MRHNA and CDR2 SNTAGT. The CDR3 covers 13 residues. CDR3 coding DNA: TGTGCCAGCAGTGCGGGAGACACAGATACGCAGTATTTT. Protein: CASSAGDTDTQYF.

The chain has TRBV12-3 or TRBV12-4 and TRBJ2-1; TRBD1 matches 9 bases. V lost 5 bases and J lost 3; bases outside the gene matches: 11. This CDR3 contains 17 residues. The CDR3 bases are TGTGCCAGCAGTACGGACAGGGGAGGGTCGGGCTACAATGAGCAGTTCTTC. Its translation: CASSTDRGGSGYNEQFF.

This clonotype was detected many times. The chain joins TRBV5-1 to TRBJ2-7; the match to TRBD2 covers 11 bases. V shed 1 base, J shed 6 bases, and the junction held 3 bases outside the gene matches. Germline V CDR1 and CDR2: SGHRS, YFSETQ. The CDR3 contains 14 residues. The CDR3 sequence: CASSLLAGGPEQYF. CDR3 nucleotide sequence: TGCGCCAGCAGCTTGTTAGCGGGAGGGCCCGAGCAGTACTTC.

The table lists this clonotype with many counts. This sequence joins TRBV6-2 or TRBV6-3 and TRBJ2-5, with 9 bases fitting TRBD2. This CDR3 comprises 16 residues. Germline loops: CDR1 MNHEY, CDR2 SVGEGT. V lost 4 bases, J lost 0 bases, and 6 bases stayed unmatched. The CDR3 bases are TGTGCCAGCAGTTTGTATACTAGCGGGTACCAAGAGACCCAGTACTTC. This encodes CASSLYTSGYQETQYF.